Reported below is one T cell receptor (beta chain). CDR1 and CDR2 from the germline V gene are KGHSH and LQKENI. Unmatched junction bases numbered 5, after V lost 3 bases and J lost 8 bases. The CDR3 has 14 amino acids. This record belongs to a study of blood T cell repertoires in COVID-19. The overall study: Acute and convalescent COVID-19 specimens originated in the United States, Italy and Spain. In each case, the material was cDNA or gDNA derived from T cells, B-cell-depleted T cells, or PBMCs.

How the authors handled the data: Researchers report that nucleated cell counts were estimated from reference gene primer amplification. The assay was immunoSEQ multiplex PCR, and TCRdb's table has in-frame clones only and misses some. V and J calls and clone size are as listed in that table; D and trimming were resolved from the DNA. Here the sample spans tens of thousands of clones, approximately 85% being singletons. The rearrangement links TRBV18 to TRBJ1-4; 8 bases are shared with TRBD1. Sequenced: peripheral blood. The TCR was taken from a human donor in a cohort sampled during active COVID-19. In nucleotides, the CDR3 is TGTGCCAGCTCACCTACCACAGGGGGAGAAAAACTGTTTTTT. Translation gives CASSPTTGGEKLFF.